Below are 27 T cell receptor beta chains sequenced from a single sample in a study of beta chain features in type 1 diabetes (dated by TCRdb to between 2018 and 2020). Library prep was done by the immunoSEQ multiplex PCR assay. All of the isolated RNA was reverse transcribed with the High Capacity cDNA Reverse Transcription Kit, so expressed TCRB transcripts were sequenced. The clones in this table, taken by TCRdb from immuneACCESS, are in-frame only. Not every clone is retained; where verified, under half of the shortfall comes from an unresolved V gene, and the cause of the rest is unknown. The sample profile shows about 210,000 clones; approximately 11% of them were found once. The ten largest account for roughly 1.3% of the sample. The specimen sequenced was central memory CD4+ T cells from blood. The receptors here all came from a man in his late teens or twenties in good health.

The chain is built from TRBV5-1 and TRBJ2-3; TRBD1 agrees at 9 bases. J gave up 3 bases and V 3 bases, and 5 bases lay outside the gene matches. Germline V CDR1 and CDR2: SGHRS, YFSETQ. CDR3 length: 15 amino acids. The CDR3 region has the DNA TGCGCCAGCAGCTCGGTGGGGACAGGGACAGATACGCAGTATTTT. The encoded protein is CASSSVGTGTDTQYF. Variable domain in full (rest from reference TRBV5-1 and TRBJ2-3): KAGVTQTPRYLIKTRGQQVTLSCSPISGHRSVSWYQQTPGQGLQFLFEYFSETQRNKGNFPGRFSGRQFSNSRSEMNVSTLELGDSALYLCASSSVGTGTDTQYFGPGTRLTVL.

V and J are TRBV23-1 and TRBJ1-1; no clear D. TRBV23-1 is known as an ORF, though its function is uncertain. This CDR3 comprises 14 residues. Between the trimmed V and J ends, which lost 4 bases and 1 base, there was a span of 10 bases. The DNA of the CDR3 is TGCGCCAGCAGTCGTGTGGACTGGAACACTGAAGCTTTCTTT. Translation gives CASSRVDWNTEAFF.

This clone occurred a few times. The J gene is TRBJ1-1, the V gene TRBV19; D gene ambiguous. The germline CDR1 and CDR2 sequences are LNHDA and SQIVND (reference sequence). This CDR3 spans 12 amino acids. Trimming took 5 bases from V and 7 from J, leaving 11 bases between them. The CDR3, as DNA: TGTGCCAGTAGTGTCCGTGCCGGTGAAGCTTTCTTT. The encoded protein is CASSVRAGEAFF. The variable domain in full, with the rest retrieved from reference TRBV19 and TRBJ1-1, is DGGITQSPKYLFRKEGQNVTLSCEQNLNHDAMYWYRQDPGQGLRLIYYSQIVNDFQKGDIAEGYSVSREKKESFPLTVTSAQKNPTAFYLCASSVRAGEAFFGQGTRLTVV.

The chain uses TRBV19 and TRBJ2-1; TRBD2 matches at 8 bases. V lost 6 bases, J lost 8 bases, and 9 bases stayed unmatched. The CDR3 sequence is 14 residues long. Germline assignment: CDR1 LNHDA and CDR2 SQIVND (reference sequence). The CDR3 bases are TGTGCCAGTAGAACCCAGCGGGAGTTCGATGAGCAGTTCTTC. It encodes CASRTQREFDEQFF.

This clone appeared many times. CDR3 loop: CAWTSGHPNEQFF. In DNA form, the CDR3 reads TGTGCCTGGACCTCTGGCCACCCCAATGAGCAGTTCTTC. V usage is TRBV30 and J usage is TRBJ2-1; D remains ambiguous. The CDR3 has 13 residues. Germline values: CDR1 GTSNPN, CDR2 SVGIG (reference sequence). V was shortened by 4 bases and J by 6 bases, with 13 bases between the two germline ends.

This rearrangement joins TRBV6-1 to TRBJ2-7; D is perhaps TRBD1 (6 bases). There are 13 residues in the CDR3. The V gene lost 7 bases and the J gene lost 5 bases, with 15 bases spanning the gap. The germline CDR1 and CDR2 sequences are MNHNS and SASEGT. The CDR3 DNA reads TGTGCCAGCAAACTTGGGGGCGCGGACGAGCAGTACTTC. Translating gives CASKLGGADEQYF.

This clone was counted only a few times. With only one base between it and a far larger clone, this is likely a read error. The chain couples TRBV7-7 to TRBJ2-1, with D perhaps TRBD1 (6 bases). CDR3 length equals 16 residues. Germline V gene lookup returns CDR1 SSHAT and CDR2 FNYEAQ (reference sequence). CDR3 in DNA: TGTGCTAGCAGCCTAACAACAGGGCGCCCCTACAATGAGCAGTTCTTC. This codes for CASSLTTGRPYNEQFF.

This clone has just a few counts. The chain is built from TRBV7-3 and TRBJ2-3; a weak D match, TRBD2 (6 bases). This CDR3 region has 13 residues. From germline, CDR1 is SGHTA and CDR2 FQGTGA. V was clipped by 5 bases and J by 4 bases, with 10 bases between them. The DNA for the CDR3 is TGTGCCAGCAGCCAGGACTATGCAGATACGCAGTATTTT. As protein: CASSQDYADTQYF.

There are many counts of this clone. V is TRBV9 and J is TRBJ2-7, with D hard to call. Germline V CDR1 and CDR2: SGDLS, YYNGEE. CDR3 length: 15 residues. Deletions cut 3 bases from V and 4 bases from J, with 17 bases between. In DNA, the CDR3 is TGTGCCAGCAGCGCTACCCTCGCGTCATCGTACGAGCAGTACTTC. This gives the protein CASSATLASSYEQYF.

The V gene is TRBV30, the J gene TRBJ2-7; 7 bases are a match to TRBD2. Germline V gene lookup returns CDR1 GTSNPN and CDR2 SVGIG (reference sequence). V trimming: 4 bases; J trimming: 2 bases; junction bases outside the gene matches: 5. This CDR3 contains 13 residues. The DNA of the CDR3 is TGTGCCTGGAAGATAGCGGGCGCCTACGAGCAGTACTTC. Its protein product is CAWKIAGAYEQYF.

This clone came up many times. The chain is built from TRBV15 and TRBJ1-2, with D possibly matching TRBD1 (6 bases). CDR1 and CDR2 from the germline V gene are LNHNV and YYDKDF (reference sequence). The CDR3 loop spans 15 amino acids. V was shortened by 0 bases and J by 2 bases, with 10 bases between the two germline ends. Here the CDR3 DNA reads TGTGCCACCAGCAGAGATGTACAGGGAAACTATGGCTACACCTTC. Its protein product is CATSRDVQGNYGYTF.

This rearrangement joins TRBV6-1 to TRBJ1-5, with a possible D match to TRBD1 (6 bases). Trimming took off 7 bases at V and 6 bases at J, with 10 bases between the two ends. The CDR3 consists of 12 residues. Germline V gene lookup returns CDR1 MNHNS and CDR2 SASEGT. The DNA for the CDR3 is TGTGCCAGCACTACAGGGACTCAGCCCCAGCATTTT. Translating it yields CASTTGTQPQHF.

This clone was found a few times. The rearrangement joins TRBV2 to TRBJ2-5; D not resolved. This CDR3 is built from 13 residues. Trimming shortened V by 4 bases and J by 2 bases, and 8 bases separated the two germline ends. The germline V gene has CDR1 SNHLY and CDR2 FYNNEI. CDR3 nucleotide sequence: TGTGCCAGCAGTGTAGGCAGGCAAGAGACCCAGTACTTC. Translated, it gives CASSVGRQETQYF.

The chain has TRBV30 and TRBJ2-7; 7 bases agree with TRBD1. Germline V gives CDR1 GTSNPN, CDR2 SVGIG (reference sequence). V shed 2 bases, J shed 5 bases, and the junction held 3 bases outside the gene matches. The CDR3 runs 12 residues. The CDR3 coding sequence is TGTGCCTGGAGTAGACAGGGCCACGAGCAGTACTTC. It specifies CAWSRQGHEQYF.

This clone was counted at least ten times. This chain uses TRBV4-2 with TRBJ2-2, with no clear D. Per germline, CDR1 LGHNA and CDR2 YNFKEQ. There are 16 residues in the CDR3. Deletions cut 0 bases from V and 8 bases from J, with 16 bases between. In DNA, the CDR3 is TGTGCCAGCAGCCAAGATTACGGCCAGGCCGCGGGGGAGCTGTTTTTT. Its protein product is CASSQDYGQAAGELFF.

The CDR3 DNA follows: TGTGCCAGTAGTTGGGCGGCTAACTATGGCTACACCTTC. It encodes CASSWAANYGYTF. The chain recombines TRBV19 with TRBJ1-2; no firm D call. Trimming removed 5 bases at V and 0 bases at J, with 7 bases between. Per the germline V gene, CDR1 is LNHDA and CDR2 is SQIVND (reference sequence). The CDR3 runs to 13 residues.

The sample holds a few counts of this clone. Here the CDR3 reads CASSQGDGDEQFF. CDR3 DNA: TGCGCCAGCAGCCAAGGGGACGGTGATGAGCAGTTCTTC. The V gene is TRBV4-3, the J gene TRBJ2-1; tentatively, D is TRBD1 or TRBD2 (5 bases each). The CDR3 loop spans 13 amino acids. V lost 1 base, J lost 8 bases, and 9 bases lay in between. Looked up from germline, CDR1 is LGHNA and CDR2 is YSLEER.

This clone showed up just a few times. The rearrangement uses TRBV28 and TRBJ2-7; TRBD2 agrees at 7 bases. V lost 5 bases, J lost 4 bases, and 8 bases stayed unmatched. The length of the CDR3 is 14 residues. Germline CDR1 is MDHEN and CDR2 is SYDVKM. CDR3 DNA: TGTGCCAGCAGTCCTAGCGGAGGTCAGTACGAGCAGTACTTC. Its protein product is CASSPSGGQYEQYF.

A few counts support this clone. This chain uses TRBV7-9 with TRBJ2-3; 10 bases map to TRBD1. V trimming: 10 bases; J trimming: 3 bases; junction bases outside the gene matches: 10. The CDR3 sequence is 15 residues long. CDR1 is SEHNR, CDR2 FQNEAQ, per germline (reference sequence). CDR3 amino acids: CATALGQGRTDTQYF. CDR3 DNA sequence: TGTGCCACAGCCCTGGGACAGGGGAGAACAGATACGCAGTATTTT.

This clone appeared many times. This chain links TRBV29-1 with TRBJ2-1; TRBD2 agrees at 8 bases. CDR1 is SQVTM and CDR2 is ANQGSEA in the germline V gene. The length of the CDR3 is 15 residues. V lost 6 bases to trimming and J lost 0 bases; unmatched junction nucleotides: 7. CDR3 DNA: TGCAGCGTCCCGAAACTAGCGGACTCCTACAATGAGCAGTTCTTC. Translating gives CSVPKLADSYNEQFF.

This clone was observed many times. The rearrangement uses TRBV15 and TRBJ2-3; D is unclear. CDR1 and CDR2 from the germline V gene are LNHNV and YYDKDF (reference sequence). The CDR3 is made up of 15 amino acids. V was clipped by 5 bases and J by 1 base, with 13 bases between them. CDR3: CATSPRNEGTDTQYF. The DNA for the CDR3 is TGTGCCACCAGCCCTCGGAATGAGGGCACAGATACGCAGTATTTT.

In the case of this clone: Other nucleotide sequences from this sample produce the same CDR3. This chain joins TRBV5-6 and TRBJ2-7, with D possibly TRBD1 on 6 matching bases. Trimming took 4 bases from V and 4 from J, leaving 9 bases between them. CDR3 length equals 12 residues. Germline V lookup: CDR1 SGHDT, CDR2 YYEEEE. The CDR3 here is CASSLGQYEQYF. CDR3 bases: TGTGCCAGCAGCCTCGGACAGTACGAGCAGTACTTC.

The table lists this clone with a few counts. The chain uses TRBV18 and TRBJ2-1; 10 nucleotides agree with TRBD1. V shed 3 bases and J 9 bases; nucleotides not matched to a gene: 11. The CDR3 totals 16 residues. Germline V gene sequence: CDR1 KGHSH, CDR2 LQKENI. The CDR3 region is CASSPFERQGAIEQFF. CDR3 DNA: TGTGCCAGCTCACCTTTTGAGAGACAGGGGGCGATTGAGCAGTTCTTC.

There are many counts of this clone. J is TRBJ2-3 and V is TRBV19, with D perhaps given as TRBD1 or TRBD2 (6 bases each). Trimming left V 3 bases short and J 3 bases short, with 10 bases between. Per the germline V gene, CDR1 is LNHDA and CDR2 is SQIVND (reference sequence). The CDR3 contains 14 residues. CDR3 sequence: CASSITGATDTQYF. The CDR3 DNA follows: TGTGCCAGTAGTATTACGGGGGCAACAGATACGCAGTATTTT.

J is TRBJ2-2 and V is TRBV11-1; D gene unclear. The CDR3 sequence is 13 residues long. In germline, CDR1 is SGHAT, CDR2 FQDESV (reference sequence). Deletions cut 4 bases from V and 1 base from J, with 4 bases between. CDR3 sequence reads: CASSSRNTGELFF. In nucleotides, the CDR3 is TGTGCCAGCAGCTCCCGGAACACCGGGGAGCTGTTTTTT.

This clone showed up just a few times. This chain uses TRBV30 with TRBJ1-2, with a possible D match to TRBD1 (5 bases). The CDR3 consists of 13 residues. Germline values: CDR1 GTSNPN, CDR2 SVGIG (reference sequence). Trimming left V 3 bases short and J 2 bases short, with 10 bases between. The CDR3 protein is CAWSPGPNYGYTF. The CDR3 DNA is TGTGCCTGGAGCCCGGGACCCAACTATGGCTACACCTTC.

This chain uses TRBV30 with TRBJ2-3; D gene unclear. CDR1 and CDR2 from the germline V gene are GTSNPN and SVGIG (reference sequence). V was pared by 3 bases and J by 2 bases, with 6 bases between. The CDR3 is made up of 12 amino acids. CDR3 sequence (DNA): TGTGCCTGGAGCCGGACCACAGATACGCAGTATTTT. This encodes CAWSRTTDTQYF.